This T cell receptor beta chain was observed in a study of blood T cell repertoires in COVID-19. Across the whole study: The study drew acute and convalescent COVID-19 samples from the United States, Italy and Spain. In each case, the material was cDNA or gDNA derived from T cells, B-cell-depleted T cells, or PBMCs.

The authors' processing: Using reference gene primer amplification, nucleated cell counts were estimated. Repertoires were generated with immunoSEQ multiplex PCR, while TCRdb's copy carries only in-frame clones and drops some. Clone size and the V and J calls come from that table; the DNA yielded D and trimming. In the table there are about 80,000 clones, about 85% of which are singletons. Germline V CDR1 and CDR2: SGHNT, YENEEA. V shed 2 bases and J 2 bases; nucleotides not matched to a gene: 9. There are 16 residues in the CDR3. This receptor was obtained from a human donor in a cohort sampled during active COVID-19. Source material: peripheral blood. The rearrangement links TRBV11-3 to TRBJ2-7, with TRBD2 matching over 7 bases. The DNA of the CDR3 is TGTGCCAGCAGCTTAACCAGGCTAGCGGCCACCTACGAGCAGTACTTC. It specifies CASSLTRLAATYEQYF.